These T cell receptor beta chains were read from a single sample in a study of technical replicates of blood from a handful of donors. Profiling relied on immunoSEQ multiplex PCR, and the TCRdb table lists in-frame clones only, not all of them. The sample lists around 50,000 clones; 80% to 95% were seen once. Sequenced material: PBMCs. The source is a human donor in good health. Some clones in this sample may be carry-over from other donors' samples. Each CDR3 is given with its conserved first and last residue. The order of the fields is J gene, V gene, D gene, CDR3 length, clone size, CDR3 DNA, CDR3 protein. A D gene is named only where the DNA matches it firmly. Not all rows give a size; the values are once, few, many and, for expanded clones, a class.

TRBJ2-3	TRBV6-4	.	15	.	TGTGCCAGCAGTGAGTCCGCGGGCAGCACAGATACGCAGTATTTT	CASSESAGSTDTQYF
TRBJ1-1	TRBV6-1	TRBD1	14	.	TGTGCCAGCAGTCCACAGGGGTTGAACACTGAAGCTTTCTTT	CASSPQGLNTEAFF
TRBJ2-1	TRBV6-1	TRBD2	14	.	TGTGCCAGCCGGCCACTAGCGGGAGGGTCTGAGCAGTTCTTC	CASRPLAGGSEQFF
TRBJ2-3	TRBV5-1	TRBD2	15	once	TGCGCCAGCAGCTTGAGTCGGGGGGGCCCAGATACGCAGTATTTT	CASSLSRGGPDTQYF
TRBJ2-2	TRBV7-9	.	16	few	TGTGCCAGCAGCTCCCCTTGGCGGACAGTCGTAGGGGAGCTGTTTTTT	CASSSPWRTVVGELFF
TRBJ2-3	TRBV7-9	TRBD2	16	.	TGTGCCAGCAGCTCTCCCCGCGGGGGGGGCACAGATACGCAGTATTTT	CASSSPRGGGTDTQYF
TRBJ1-2	TRBV7-8	.	13	once	TGTGCCAGCAGCACGGACAGTGGCTATGGCTACACCTTC	CASSTDSGYGYTF
TRBJ1-2	TRBV5-6	.	14	.	TGTGCCAGCAGCTTGGCCAACCAGGACTATGGCTACACCTTC	CASSLANQDYGYTF
TRBJ1-2	TRBV4-1	TRBD1	15	.	TGCGCCAGCAGTCGGGCTCGACAGGGAACCTATGGCTACACCTTC	CASSRARQGTYGYTF
TRBJ2-2	TRBV7-3	.	14	.	TGTGCCAGCGGAAGCGGAGGGAACACCGGGGAGCTGTTTTTT	CASGSGGNTGELFF
TRBJ2-7	TRBV15	.	15	.	TGTGCCACCAGCAGAACAACCGAGGACAGTCCCGAGCAGTACTTC	CATSRTTEDSPEQYF
TRBJ2-1	TRBV5-1	TRBD2	15	.	TGCGCCAGCAGCTACCTAGCGGGGACCTACAATGAGCAGTTCTTC	CASSYLAGTYNEQFF
TRBJ2-5	TRBV12-5	TRBD2	17	once	TGTGCTAGTGGTTTGGCCGACACTAGCGGGAACTCACAGACCCAGTACTTC	CASGLADTSGNSQTQYF
TRBJ2-3	TRBV11-3	.	12	.	TGTGCCAGCAGCTTAGCGGGAGAGGTGCAGTATTTT	CASSLAGEVQYF
TRBJ1-3	TRBV5-1	.	15	.	TGCGCCAGCAGCTTGACAGGAGTCTCTGGAAACACCATATATTTT	CASSLTGVSGNTIYF
TRBJ1-2	TRBV6-6	.	15	.	TGTGCCAGCAGTTATTCGGGGTTGGGCTCCTATGGCTACACCTTC	CASSYSGLGSYGYTF
TRBJ1-2	TRBV20-1	.	11	.	TGCAGTGCCCGGCGGGAGGATGGCTACACCTTC	CSARREDGYTF
TRBJ2-1	TRBV4-1	TRBD2	16	.	TGCGCCAGCAGCCAAGTTTCTAGCGGGAGAGGCAATGAGCAGTTCTTC	CASSQVSSGRGNEQFF
TRBJ2-7	TRBV29-1	.	12	.	TGCAGCGTACAGACGGCCTCCTACGAGCAGTACTTC	CSVQTASYEQYF
TRBJ2-6	TRBV5-6	TRBD1	17	.	TGTGCCAGCAGCAGACGGACAGGGCTAGGTGGGGCCAACGTCCTGACTTTC	CASSRRTGLGGANVLTF
TRBJ2-7	TRBV9	TRBD1	16	.	TGTGCCAGCAGCGAGGGGCCGGGGACAGGGGGTTACGAGCAGTACTTC	CASSEGPGTGGYEQYF
TRBJ1-1	TRBV29-1	.	10	.	TGCAGCCCCTTACGGGGAGAAGCTTTCTTT	CSPLRGEAFF
TRBJ1-3	TRBV4-3	.	19	.	TGCGCCAGCAGCCAAGACCCACACGCCCTGAAGGGTCGTGGGGCCACCATATATTTT	CASSQDPHALKGRGATIYF
TRBJ1-2	TRBV19	TRBD1	14	.	TGTGCCAGCAAAACAGACAGGGTGTCATATGGCTACACCTTC	CASKTDRVSYGYTF
TRBJ2-7	TRBV13	.	14	.	TGTGCCAGCAGCCTGAGAGCACAGGGCTACGAGCAGTACTTC	CASSLRAQGYEQYF
TRBJ2-7	TRBV23-1	.	14	.	TGCGCCAGCAGTCAACACGAGGGGGGGCACGAGCAGTACTTC	CASSQHEGGHEQYF
TRBJ2-7	TRBV7-9	TRBD2	14	.	TGTGCCAGCAGCTTTAGCGGGAGGGCCTACGAGCAGTACTTC	CASSFSGRAYEQYF